The clone carrying this TCR beta chain was detected many times. The CDR3 sequence is 15 residues long. V dropped 3 bases and J dropped 5; count of bases not matched to a gene: 4. Looked up from germline, CDR1 is ENHRY and CDR2 is SYGVKD. Via MiXCR, TCRdb re-called the 5' RACE reads, giving one row per CDR3 protein. The data contain about 28,000 distinct CDR3 sequences, about 5.1% of them seen just once; the ten biggest clones take up 2% to 3%. These data belong to a study of early T cells in non-severe SARS-CoV-2 infection. This chain joins TRBV10-3 and TRBJ1-5, with TRBD1 matching 10 bases. The TCR comes from an adult who was a healthcare worker with PCR-confirmed SARS-CoV-2 infection or an uninfected control (not recorded which). Specimen: whole blood. CDR3 loop: CAISDSGQGYQPQHF. DNA for the CDR3: TGTGCCATCAGTGATTCGGGACAGGGGTATCAGCCCCAGCATTTT.